This T cell receptor beta chain stems from a study of T cells in Graves' hyperthyroidism and ophthalmopathy. Study-level points and caveats: A median about 6 months before onset, the model predicted ophthalmopathy. Most thyroid clonotypes expanded above 0.001 were also detected in blood.

With regard to this clonotype: Its antigen is unidentified.

Exclusion followed for patients with uncontrolled infection, other autoimmune disease, pregnancy or lactation. Amplification targeted TCR beta CDR3 regions from RNA transcripts. First-round RT-PCR targeting the TCR CDR3 was performed with the HTBI primer set. TCRdb independently ran MiXCR on the multiplex PCR reads; one entry per CDR3 protein. The sample yields a few hundred thousand distinct CDR3 sequences, roughly 50% seen once. With V trimmed by 3 bases and J by 2 bases, 13 bases remained unmatched. Germline lookup yields CDR1 LNHNV and CDR2 YYDKDF (reference sequence). CDR3 length: 18 residues. The sample consisted of peripheral blood or thyroid tissue (not recorded which). The clonotype comes from a woman between 18 and 29 years old with Graves' hyperthyroidism. The chain combines TRBV15 with TRBJ2-5, with 9 bases aligning to TRBD2. CDR3 in amino acids: CATSRSKASGAFQETQYF. Here the CDR3 DNA reads TGTGCCACCAGCAGGAGTAAGGCTAGCGGGGCTTTTCAAGAGACCCAGTACTTC.